This T cell receptor (beta chain) was identified during a study of blood T cells in healthy people across ages. For the study at large: Capture via template switching afforded approximately one barcoded beta molecule per two T cells.

This CDR3 has 15 residues. V was trimmed by 3 bases and J by 2 bases, leaving 12 bases between them. The germline gives CDR1 KGHSH, CDR2 LQKENI. A sample-barcoded 5' primer and a J-beta primer mix were used in a second PCR of roughly 6 to 12 cycles. TCRdb ran MiXCR on the 5' RACE reads and lists one entry per CDR3 protein. Among some 1,500,000 distinct CDR3 sequences listed, about 42% were seen once. The sample taken for sequencing was blood. The receptor was derived from a woman aged 18-29 years in good health. The chain employs TRBV18 and TRBJ2-3; D is unclear. The CDR3 is CASSPDGSNTDTQYF. The CDR3 coding sequence is TGTGCCAGCTCACCGGACGGGTCTAACACAGATACGCAGTATTTT.